One sample yielded the 18 T cell receptor beta chains listed below, sequenced in a study of blood T cell repertoires in COVID-19. Only in-frame clones appear in the TCRdb table, and some are missing; sequencing was by immunoSEQ multiplex PCR. The sample has fewer than 350,000 clones; 90% are singletons. The source material was peripheral blood. The receptors were sampled from a woman aged 25 to 39 with COVID-19, enrolled during active disease.

The chain couples TRBV12-3 or TRBV12-4 to TRBJ1-5; 7 nucleotides align to TRBD1. V lost 5 bases and J lost 4; bases outside the gene matches: 2. This CDR3 is 13 amino acids long. CDR3: CASSTGENQPQHF. Here the CDR3 DNA reads TGTGCCAGCAGTACAGGGGAAAATCAGCCCCAGCATTTT.

The chain combines TRBV19 with TRBJ2-5, with 7 bases lining up with TRBD1. Germline V gene lookup returns CDR1 LNHDA and CDR2 SQIVND (reference sequence). V shed 3 bases and J 4 bases; nucleotides not matched to a gene: 8. The CDR3 totals 15 residues. The chain's CDR3 is CASSITGELIETQYF. In DNA form, the CDR3 reads TGTGCCAGTAGTATCACAGGGGAGTTAATAGAGACCCAGTACTTC.

This chain joins TRBV11-2 and TRBJ1-3; D ambiguous. V was pared by 1 base and J by 2 bases, with 9 bases between. This CDR3 is 15 amino acids long. From germline, CDR1 is SGHAT and CDR2 FQNNGV. CDR3 amino acids: CASSLGRSAGNTIYF. CDR3 nucleotides: TGTGCCAGCAGCTTAGGTCGGTCTGCTGGAAACACCATATATTTT.

This chain connects TRBV13 to TRBJ2-7; 10 nucleotides align to TRBD1. The V gene end was trimmed by 5 bases and the J gene end by 4 bases; junction bases not matched to a gene: 8. Germline V lookup: CDR1 PRHDT, CDR2 FYEKMQ (reference sequence). The CDR3 runs to 15 residues. The CDR3: CASSIRDRGSYEQYF. In DNA, the CDR3 is TGTGCCAGCAGCATCCGGGACAGGGGCTCGTACGAGCAGTACTTC.

V and J are TRBV5-6 and TRBJ1-1; 8 nucleotides agree with TRBD1. Looked up from germline, CDR1 is SGHDT and CDR2 is YYEEEE. The trim removed 4 bases at V and 0 bases at J, leaving 5 bases unmatched. The CDR3 totals 15 residues. The CDR3 nucleotides are TGTGCCAGCAGCCCCTACAGGGGGATGAACACTGAAGCTTTCTTT. As protein: CASSPYRGMNTEAFF. The full variable domain, rest sourced from reference TRBV5-6 and TRBJ1-1, is DAGVTQSPTHLIKTRGQQVTLRCSPKSGHDTVSWYQQALGQGPQFIFQYYEEEERQRGNFPDRFSGHQFPNYSSELNVNALLLGDSALYLCASSPYRGMNTEAFFGQGTRLTVV.

The chain couples TRBV19 to TRBJ2-2, with 8 bases identical to TRBD1. V lost 5 bases, J lost 7 bases, and 6 bases stayed unmatched. Looked up from germline, CDR1 is LNHDA and CDR2 is SQIVND (reference sequence). The CDR3 extends over 14 amino acids. The CDR3, as DNA: TGTGCCAGTAGTCCAGGACAGGGCCACGGGGAGCTGTTTTTT. Protein product: CASSPGQGHGELFF.

The gene calls are TRBV7-2 and TRBJ2-7; D not certain. The CDR3 contains 15 residues. Trimming cost V 0 bases and J 3 bases, with 12 bases left between them. Germline-derived CDR1 and CDR2 are SGHTA and FQGNSA. The CDR3 nucleotides are TGTGCCAGCAGCTTAGCCGGCGGCTCGTACTACGAGCAGTACTTC. It specifies CASSLAGGSYYEQYF.

The rearrangement joins TRBV9 to TRBJ2-5, with a possible D match to TRBD2 (6 bases). CDR1 and CDR2 (germline): SGDLS, YYNGEE. V lost 3 bases and J 1 base, leaving 16 bases between the germline ends. The CDR3 is made up of 16 amino acids. The CDR3 sequence: CASSAFTGTLQETQYF. As DNA, the CDR3 is TGTGCCAGCAGCGCTTTCACCGGGACTCTCCAAGAGACCCAGTACTTC.

The rearrangement joins TRBV3-1 (or the pseudogene TRBV3-2) to TRBJ1-1; no clear D. V shed 0 bases and J shed 1 base, with 9 bases lying between them. This CDR3 is 15 amino acids long. Germline V gives CDR1 LGHDT, CDR2 YNNKEL (reference sequence). CDR3 protein: CASSQDDNRNTEAFF. CDR3 DNA sequence: TGTGCCAGCAGCCAAGACGATAACAGGAACACTGAAGCTTTCTTT.

This chain joins TRBV5-5 and TRBJ2-7, with no clear D. The germline V and J ends were trimmed by 0 bases and 3 bases, with 16 bases remaining between them. This CDR3 comprises 16 residues. CDR1 and CDR2 from the germline V gene are SGHKS and YYEKEE (reference sequence). CDR3 bases: TGTGCCAGCAGCTTGGGAGCCCCAGGATCATACTACGAGCAGTACTTC. It specifies CASSLGAPGSYYEQYF.

CDR3 sequence reads: CASAREREVYNEQFF. CDR3 sequence (DNA): TGTGCCAGCGCCCGGGAGCGGGAGGTCTACAATGAGCAGTTCTTC. The genes are TRBV2 and TRBJ2-1; 9 nucleotides match TRBD2. The CDR3 has 15 residues. Germline V gene lookup returns CDR1 SNHLY and CDR2 FYNNEI. Unmatched junction bases numbered 8, after V lost 8 bases and J lost 3 bases.

On this clone: One junction end disagrees with the germline gene, perhaps due to a read error. The chain carries TRBV30 and TRBJ2-5; the match to TRBD2 covers 12 bases. Germline values: CDR1 GTSNPN, CDR2 SVGIG (reference sequence). The CDR3 extends over 16 amino acids. CDR3 sequence reads: CAWSGLLGLAGQGSNF. CDR3 DNA: TGTGCCTGGAGTGGGCTCCTCGGACTAGCGGGACAGGGCTCCAACTTC.

This rearrangement joins TRBV11-2 to TRBJ2-7; maybe TRBD1 (6 bases). In germline, CDR1 is SGHAT, CDR2 FQNNGV. The V end lost 1 base, the J end lost 2 bases, and 12 bases lay between the germline ends. This CDR3 contains 15 residues. For the CDR3, the DNA is TGTGCCAGCAGCTTAGGTCCGGACAGTACCTACGAGCAGTACTTC. It is translated as CASSLGPDSTYEQYF.

V and J are TRBV18 and TRBJ2-3; D not certain. Trimming took off 2 bases at V and 6 bases at J, with 15 bases between the two ends. Germline CDR1 reads KGHSH; CDR2 reads LQKENI. CDR3 length equals 15 residues. This chain's CDR3 is CASSPSNHRVDTQYF. CDR3 coding DNA: TGTGCCAGCTCACCATCGAACCACCGGGTCGATACGCAGTATTTT.

The gene calls are TRBV28 and TRBJ2-1; the match to TRBD1 covers 9 bases. The junction had 9 bases not matched to a gene; V was cut back by 6 bases and J by 6 bases. CDR3 length: 15 amino acids. Germline values: CDR1 MDHEN, CDR2 SYDVKM. The CDR3 DNA reads TGTGCCAGCAGCTCTTCCGGGACAGGGATCAATGAGCAGTTCTTC. Its translation is CASSSSGTGINEQFF.

The chain links TRBV19 to TRBJ2-7, with 8 bases that match TRBD1. Germline V gives CDR1 LNHDA, CDR2 SQIVND (reference sequence). V lost 4 bases to trimming and J lost 7 bases; unmatched junction nucleotides: 6. This CDR3 region has 13 residues. The CDR3, as DNA: TGTGCCAGTAGTAACCAGGGGGCGAGGGAGCAGTACTTC. This encodes CASSNQGAREQYF.

This sequence joins TRBV18 and TRBJ1-1, with 7 bases fitting TRBD1. The CDR3 totals 15 residues. After removal of 4 bases from V and 0 bases from J, the junction contained 5 bases not matched to a gene. Germline V gives CDR1 KGHSH, CDR2 LQKENI. The CDR3 reads CASSQGQSMNTEAFF. CDR3 in DNA: TGTGCCAGCTCACAGGGACAGAGCATGAACACTGAAGCTTTCTTT.

The CDR3, as DNA: TGTGCCAGCAGCTTAAGTCGGGGCTACGAGCAGTACTTC. Translated: CASSLSRGYEQYF. The V gene is TRBV7-8, the J gene TRBJ2-7, with D possibly TRBD2 on 5 matching bases. The germline V and J ends were trimmed by 2 bases and 3 bases, with 8 bases remaining between them. Germline V gene lookup returns CDR1 SGHVS and CDR2 FQNEAQ. This CDR3 region has 13 residues.